This T cell receptor (beta chain) was sequenced for a study of T cells after yellow fever vaccination. MiXCR, run by TCRdb on the 5' RACE reads, gives a single entry per CDR3 protein. The data contain 300,000 or so distinct CDR3 sequences, 6.8% of them singletons. In this sample, this clonotype turned up many times. Its matching antigen is unknown. Findings and limits, study-wide: The appearance of a small share of clonotypes in both CD4 and CD8 compartments was observed.

V shed 3 bases and J shed 0 bases, with 11 bases lying between them. This CDR3 is built from 15 residues. CDR1 is SGHTA and CDR2 is FQGTGA in the germline V gene. The clonotype comes from a man aged 18 to 29 who received the YFV17D yellow fever vaccine. This sequence joins TRBV7-3 and TRBJ1-2; perhaps TRBD1 as D (5 bases). The specimen comprised PBMCs, sampled about 41 days after the first yellow fever vaccination. CDR3 DNA: TGTGCCAGCAGCTTGGGGCCAGACTCTAACTATGGCTACACCTTC. As protein: CASSLGPDSNYGYTF.